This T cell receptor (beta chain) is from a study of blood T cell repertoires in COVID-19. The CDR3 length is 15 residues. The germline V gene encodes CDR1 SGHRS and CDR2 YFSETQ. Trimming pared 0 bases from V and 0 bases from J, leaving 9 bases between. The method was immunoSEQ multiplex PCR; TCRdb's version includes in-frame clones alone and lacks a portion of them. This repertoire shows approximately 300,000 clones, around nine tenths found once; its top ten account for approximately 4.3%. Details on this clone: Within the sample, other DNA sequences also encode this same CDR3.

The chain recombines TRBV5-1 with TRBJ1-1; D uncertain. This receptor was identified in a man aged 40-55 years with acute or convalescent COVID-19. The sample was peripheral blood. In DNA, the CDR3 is TGCGCCAGCAGCTTGGCGGGTCAGATGAACACTGAAGCTTTCTTT. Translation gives CASSLAGQMNTEAFF.